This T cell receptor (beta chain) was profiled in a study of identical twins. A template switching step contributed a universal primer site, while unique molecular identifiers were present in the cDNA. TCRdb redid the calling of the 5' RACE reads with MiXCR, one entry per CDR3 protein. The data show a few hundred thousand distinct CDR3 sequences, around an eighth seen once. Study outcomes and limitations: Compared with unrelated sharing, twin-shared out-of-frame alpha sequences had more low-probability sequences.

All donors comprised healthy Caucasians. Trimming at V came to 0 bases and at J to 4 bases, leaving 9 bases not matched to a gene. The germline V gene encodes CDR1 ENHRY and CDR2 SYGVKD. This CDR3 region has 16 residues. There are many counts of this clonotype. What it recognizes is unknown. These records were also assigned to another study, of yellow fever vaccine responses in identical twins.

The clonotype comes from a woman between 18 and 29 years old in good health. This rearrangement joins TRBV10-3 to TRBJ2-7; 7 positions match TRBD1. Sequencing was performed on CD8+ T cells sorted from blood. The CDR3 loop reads CAISESNQGDYYEQYV. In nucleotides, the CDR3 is TGTGCCATCAGTGAGTCGAATCAGGGGGATTATTACGAGCAGTACGTC.